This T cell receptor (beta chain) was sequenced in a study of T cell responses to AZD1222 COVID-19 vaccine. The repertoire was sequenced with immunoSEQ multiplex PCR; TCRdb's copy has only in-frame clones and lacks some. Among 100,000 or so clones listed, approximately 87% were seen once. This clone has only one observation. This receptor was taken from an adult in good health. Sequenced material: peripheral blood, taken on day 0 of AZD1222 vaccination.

In DNA form, the CDR3 reads TGTGCCAGCAGTTACGGCGGACAGGGAAATCAGCCCCAGCATTTT. This gives the protein CASSYGGQGNQPQHF. V is TRBV6-6 and J is TRBJ1-5; 8 positions agree with TRBD1. Germline CDR1 reads MNHNY; CDR2 reads SVGAGI (reference sequence). The V and J ends lost 2 bases and 4 bases, in that order; junction bases with no gene match: 4. This CDR3 has 15 residues.